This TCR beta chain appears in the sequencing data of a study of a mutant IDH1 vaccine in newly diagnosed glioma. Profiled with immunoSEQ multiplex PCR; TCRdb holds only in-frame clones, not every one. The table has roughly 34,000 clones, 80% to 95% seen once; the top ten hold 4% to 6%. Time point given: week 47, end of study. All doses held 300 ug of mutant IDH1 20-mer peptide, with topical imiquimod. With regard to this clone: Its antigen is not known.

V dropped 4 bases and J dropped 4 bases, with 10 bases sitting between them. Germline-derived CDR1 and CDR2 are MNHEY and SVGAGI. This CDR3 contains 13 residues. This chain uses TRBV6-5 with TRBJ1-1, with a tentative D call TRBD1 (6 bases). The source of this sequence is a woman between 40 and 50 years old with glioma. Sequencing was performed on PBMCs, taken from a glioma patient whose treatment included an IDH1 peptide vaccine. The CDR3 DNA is TGTGCCAGCAGTTTGGACAGCATCACTGAAGCTTTCTTT. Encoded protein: CASSLDSITEAFF.